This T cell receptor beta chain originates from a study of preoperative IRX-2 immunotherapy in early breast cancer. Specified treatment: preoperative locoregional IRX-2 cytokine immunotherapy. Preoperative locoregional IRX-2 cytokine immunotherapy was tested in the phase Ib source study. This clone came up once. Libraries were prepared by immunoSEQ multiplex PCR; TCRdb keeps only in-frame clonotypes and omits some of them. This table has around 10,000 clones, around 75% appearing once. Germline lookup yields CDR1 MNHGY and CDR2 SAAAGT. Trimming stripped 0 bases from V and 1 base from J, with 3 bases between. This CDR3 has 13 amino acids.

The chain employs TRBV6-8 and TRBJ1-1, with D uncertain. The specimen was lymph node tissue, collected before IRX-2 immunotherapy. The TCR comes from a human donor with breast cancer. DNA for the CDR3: TGTGCCAGCAGTTACTCGCGGAACACTGAAGCTTTCTTT. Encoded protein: CASSYSRNTEAFF.